This T cell receptor beta chain was documented in a study of blood T cells in healthy people across ages. Study-level results: It was not known whether donors were CMV positive (a possible confounder of expanded clonotype changes).

For the second PCR, which ran for 7 to 11 cycles, a sample-barcoded 5' primer and a J-beta primer mix were used. Each cDNA was tagged by a template-switch adaptor containing 12 random nucleotides. TCRdb called the 5' RACE reads again in MiXCR, with one record for every CDR3 protein. Among 550,000 to 600,000 distinct CDR3 sequences listed, under 55% were seen once. Germline values: CDR1 SQVTM, CDR2 ANQGSEA. Trimming pared 4 bases from V and 6 bases from J, leaving 15 bases between. This CDR3 region has 13 residues. With respect to this clonotype: As yet, its antigen is unknown.

Sequenced material: blood. This chain links TRBV29-1 with TRBJ1-1, with D unclear. This clonotype was sampled from a man older than 75 in good health. CDR3 DNA: TGCAGCGTTGGAACGGCGTTTGCTGCTGAAGCTTTCTTT. This codes for CSVGTAFAAEAFF.